The text below deals with one T cell receptor (beta chain). Its target is not known. One end of the junction fails to match germline, which may point to a read error. This sample is drawn from a study of T cell repertoires in cytomegalovirus infection. At the level of the study: CMV epitopes, recently identified HLA-C-restricted and well-studied HLA-B-restricted, were used. Evidence of both CMV infection and a matching HLA type came from public TCR beta signatures.

CDR3 length equals 12 residues. The germline CDR1 and CDR2 sequences are SNHLY and FYNNEI. TCRdb independently ran MiXCR on the reads; one entry per CDR3 protein. The sample consists of 80,000 to 95,000 distinct CDR3 sequences, around 32% of them appearing once. Points from the study as a whole: Of the TCR beta families, the public ones yielded a cumulative frequency that identified carriers of CMV plus the relevant HLA. The response measured ex vivo was dominated by TCR beta clonotypes (HLA-C-restricted and CMV-specific).

Sequences were derived from CD8+ T cells from cultured PBMCs, sampled from culture after CMV antigen stimulation. The chain links TRBV2 to TRBJ2-1, with D perhaps being TRBD1 or TRBD2 (5 bases each). The sequence was collected from a human donor in good health (CMV status not recorded). Some clones in this sample may be carry-over from other donors' samples. The CDR3 DNA sequence: TGTGCCAGTTGGGGGACCTACAGTGAGCAGTTCTTC. Protein product: CASWGTYSEQFF.